The 8 T cell receptor beta chains given below trace back to one sample, sequenced in a study of cytomegalovirus exposure and HLA in healthy donors. In the PCR, 60 Vbeta and 13 Jbeta primers were used. Produced via immunoSEQ multiplex PCR; TCRdb's table is partial and in-frame only. The sample shows 130,000 to 150,000 clones, about 76% of them seen only once. Sequenced material: PBMCs. The receptors were gathered from a female donor in good health and CMV-seronegative.

This chain uses TRBV5-6 with TRBJ2-1; 7 bases align to TRBD2. The V gene end was trimmed by 4 bases and the J gene end by 0 bases; junction bases not matched to a gene: 7. The CDR3 sequence is 16 residues long. Germline CDR1 SGHDT, CDR2 YYEEEE. CDR3: CASSGDYGDSYNEQFF. In DNA, the CDR3 is TGTGCCAGCAGCGGGGACTACGGCGACTCCTACAATGAGCAGTTCTTC.

This clone was recorded a few times. The CDR3: CASSLGSGGDEKLFF. In nucleotides, the CDR3 is TGTGCCAGCAGCTTAGGTTCAGGAGGGGATGAAAAACTGTTTTTT. This rearrangement joins TRBV7-2 to TRBJ1-4; TRBD1 might be the D (5 bases). Germline CDR1 reads SGHTA; CDR2 reads FQGNSA. This CDR3 has 15 amino acids. Trimming left V 1 base short and J 6 bases short, with 12 bases between.

This clone appeared a single time. The J gene is TRBJ1-2, the V gene TRBV7-9; D remains ambiguous. The V and J ends lost 5 bases and 4 bases respectively, with 14 bases between them. Germline V CDR1 and CDR2: SEHNR, FQNEAQ (reference sequence). This CDR3 comprises 14 residues. The CDR3 bases are TGTGCCAGCAGCCCCCACGGTGGCGGCTATGGCTACACCTTC. Translating gives CASSPHGGGYGYTF.

This clone was counted a few times. The chain has TRBV6-1 and TRBJ1-1, with unresolved D. The CDR3 has 13 residues. CDR1 is MNHNS, CDR2 SASEGT, per germline. V gave up 2 bases and J gave up 7 bases, with 11 bases separating them. CDR3 sequence reads: CASSEFWRGEAFF. The CDR3 DNA reads as TGTGCCAGCAGTGAATTTTGGCGCGGTGAAGCTTTCTTT.

This chain connects TRBV27 to TRBJ2-1; tentatively, D is TRBD1 (8 bases). The CDR3 covers 17 residues. Germline V lookup: CDR1 MNHEY, CDR2 SMNVEV (reference sequence). Trimming removed 2 bases at V and 4 bases at J, with 18 bases between. CDR3 amino acids: CASSLSPGQGGYNEQFF. As DNA, the CDR3 is TGTGCCAGCAGTTTAAGCCCCGGACAGGGAGGGTACAATGAGCAGTTCTTC.

This clone was detected only a few times. The chain recombines TRBV9 with TRBJ1-5; D is unresolved. CDR3 size: 14 residues. CDR1 is SGDLS and CDR2 is YYNGEE in the germline V gene. V lost 0 bases to trimming and J lost 0 bases, with 4 bases between them. The CDR3, as DNA: TGTGCCAGCAGCGTAGCGGGTAGCAATCAGCCCCAGCATTTT. Amino acids: CASSVAGSNQPQHF.

This clone was detected a few times. The genes are TRBV19 and TRBJ2-3; tentatively, D is TRBD1 (6 bases). The CDR3 spans 14 residues. Germline assignment: CDR1 LNHDA and CDR2 SQIVND (reference sequence). Trimming took 7 bases from V and 0 from J, leaving 11 bases between them. The CDR3 coding sequence is TGTGCCAGTAAAGGGGGTCTCAGCACAGATACGCAGTATTTT. Translated, it gives CASKGGLSTDTQYF. Combining the CDR3 with reference TRBV19 and TRBJ2-3 gives the whole variable domain DGGITQSPKYLFRKEGQNVTLSCEQNLNHDAMYWYRQDPGQGLRLIYYSQIVNDFQKGDIAEGYSVSREKKESFPLTVTSAQKNPTAFYLCASKGGLSTDTQYFGPGTRLTVL.

The chain employs TRBV4-2 and TRBJ2-5; perhaps TRBD1 as D (6 bases). Trimming removed 0 bases from V and 0 bases from J, with 17 bases in between. Per germline, CDR1 LGHNA and CDR2 YNFKEQ. CDR3 length: 18 residues. The CDR3 coding sequence is TGTGCCAGCAGCCAAGACCCCCCGGGACACCAGTACCAAGAGACCCAGTACTTC. Residues: CASSQDPPGHQYQETQYF.